A single sample is the source of the 30 T cell receptor beta chains below, sequenced in a study of CD8+CD57+ T cells in acquired aplastic anemia. Template material for TCR beta VDJ and CDR3 profiling consisted of genomic DNA. TCRdb recomputed calls from the reads with MiXCR, one row per CDR3 protein. The sample yields 120,000 or so distinct CDR3 sequences, roughly 50% seen once. Material for sequencing was sorted CD4+, CD8+, or CD8+CD57+ T cells (not recorded which) from PBMCs. The receptors derive from a human donor in good health, serving as a control.

This chain links TRBV2 with TRBJ2-3; D is possibly TRBD1 (5 bases). The ends were cut back, 5 bases at V and 3 bases at J, with 15 bases in the middle. Germline V gives CDR1 SNHLY, CDR2 FYNNEI. This CDR3 spans 15 amino acids. In DNA form, the CDR3 reads TGTGCCAGCAGTCCCGACAGAGCTATGACAGATACGCAGTATTTT. The encoded protein is CASSPDRAMTDTQYF.

V gene TRBV29-1 combines with J gene TRBJ1-4; 10 nucleotides line up with TRBD1. The germline gives CDR1 SQVTM, CDR2 ANQGSEA. Losses at the gene ends were 4 bases for V and 7 bases for J; bases not matched to a gene: 9. This CDR3 has 15 amino acids. The CDR3 sequence: CSVVLGGTGVEKLFF. The CDR3 DNA sequence: TGCAGCGTTGTTCTTGGCGGGACAGGGGTTGAAAAACTGTTTTTT.

The CDR3 protein is CSVELRGPDRGYTF. Written as DNA, the CDR3 is TGCAGCGTTGAATTGAGGGGACCCGATAGGGGCTACACCTTC. V and J are TRBV29-1 and TRBJ1-2; maybe TRBD1 (5 bases). Germline V CDR1 and CDR2: SQVTM, ANQGSEA. Deletions cut 2 bases from V and 8 bases from J, with 18 bases between. This CDR3 is 14 amino acids long.

In the case of this clonotype: With a much larger clone just one base away, this may be a read error. This sequence joins TRBV10-3 and TRBJ2-5; 7 nucleotides agree with TRBD2. Germline V lookup: CDR1 ENHRY, CDR2 SYGVKD. This CDR3 region has 15 residues. The CDR3 region is CAISESGESQETLYF. As DNA, the CDR3 is TGTGCCATCAGTGAAAGCGGGGAGTCCCAAGAGACCCTGTACTTC.

The chain carries TRBV6-1 and TRBJ2-7; 7 bases line up with TRBD2. The germline V gene encodes CDR1 MNHNS and CDR2 SASEGT. CDR3 size: 16 residues. V gave up 1 base and J gave up 6 bases; unmatched junction bases: 12. The CDR3 nucleotides are TGTGCCAGCAGTGAAGATGGGGGGGGGATATTCTTCGAGCAGTACTTC. It codes for CASSEDGGGIFFEQYF.

This clonotype came up many times. The chain joins TRBV4-1 to TRBJ2-1, with a possible D match to TRBD1 (6 bases). CDR3 length: 15 amino acids. The germline V gene encodes CDR1 MGHRA and CDR2 YSYEKL. V was pared by 0 bases and J by 13 bases, with 19 bases between. The CDR3 DNA follows: TGCGCCAGCAGCCAAGATATCGCAAAACAGGGTTTTCAGTTCTTC. It yields the protein CASSQDIAKQGFQFF.

This chain uses TRBV7-2 with TRBJ1-1; D not certain. Trimming removed 1 base from V and 7 bases from J, with 4 bases in between. The CDR3 is 11 amino acids. Germline loops: CDR1 SGHTA, CDR2 FQGNSA. The CDR3 DNA is TGTGCCAGCAGCTTAGGGGGTGAAGCTTTCTTT. Translation: CASSLGGEAFF.

The CDR3 sequence: CATSDQGRGSPLHF. The CDR3, as DNA: TGTGCCACCAGTGACCAGGGGAGAGGATCACCCCTCCACTTT. The chain joins TRBV24-1 to TRBJ1-6, with D perhaps matching TRBD1 (6 bases). V was shortened by 4 bases and J by 10 bases, with 13 bases between the two germline ends. The CDR3 runs 14 residues. The germline V gene encodes CDR1 KGHDR and CDR2 SFDVKD.

The chain uses TRBV20-1 and TRBJ2-7; D not certain. Germline V gene data show CDR1 as DFQATT and CDR2 as SNEGSKA (reference sequence). The V end was cut by 5 bases, the J end by 4 bases, with 9 bases between. This CDR3 comprises 11 residues. The CDR3 here is CSASGRYEQYF. The CDR3, as DNA: TGCAGTGCTTCAGGCAGGTACGAGCAGTACTTC.

This clonotype was seen ten or more times. V usage is TRBV5-1 and J usage is TRBJ1-1, with a possible D match to TRBD1 (6 bases). Per the germline V gene, CDR1 is SGHRS and CDR2 is YFSETQ. The V end was cut by 1 base, the J end by 3 bases, with 13 bases between. The CDR3 length is 15 residues. CDR3 in DNA: TGCGCCAGCAGCTTGAGTCCAGGGGCGGACACTGAAGCTTTCTTT. Translating gives CASSLSPGADTEAFF.

In the case of this clonotype: A much more abundant neighbour one base away suggests this may be a read error. This sequence joins TRBV10-3 and TRBJ1-1, with 7 bases fitting TRBD1. The CDR3 spans 13 residues. Germline CDR1 is ENHRY and CDR2 is SYGVKD. CDR3 loop: CANRGLENPEAFF. In nucleotides, the CDR3 is TGTGCCAACAGGGGTTTAGAGAACCCTGAAGCTTTCTTT.

This clonotype was recorded many times. The chain is built from TRBV18 and TRBJ1-5; D is perhaps TRBD1 (6 bases). Trimming cost V 4 bases and J 5 bases, with 9 bases left between them. The CDR3 loop spans 13 amino acids. CDR1 KGHSH and CDR2 LQKENI come from the germline V gene. The CDR3 DNA sequence: TGTGCCAGCTCACGGGGGCTTGATCAGCCCCAGCATTTT. Translated, it gives CASSRGLDQPQHF.

V gene TRBV29-1 combines with J gene TRBJ2-7, with D possibly matching TRBD1 (5 bases). CDR1 and CDR2 (germline): SQVTM, ANQGSEA. The CDR3 is made up of 13 amino acids. Trimming stripped 5 bases from V and 4 bases from J, with 15 bases between. In DNA, the CDR3 is TGCAGCGTTATCGCTGACAGCCTTTACGAGCAGTACTTC. It is translated as CSVIADSLYEQYF.

This clonotype was seen many times. The CDR3 protein is CASRLQGTGELFF. The CDR3 region has the DNA TGTGCCAGCAGGCTACAGGGAACCGGGGAGCTGTTTTTT. The chain recombines TRBV6-1 with TRBJ2-2; weak D call: TRBD1 (6 bases). Germline assignment: CDR1 MNHNS and CDR2 SASEGT. Between the trimmed V and J ends, which lost 6 bases and 5 bases, there was a span of 10 bases. The CDR3 runs to 13 residues.

This clonotype was seen ten or more times. Germline is not matched at one junction end, which may reflect a read error. This chain connects TRBV6-1 to TRBJ2-7; possibly TRBD1 or TRBD2 for D (5 bases each). This CDR3 is built from 15 residues. Germline lookup yields CDR1 MNHNS and CDR2 SASEGT. For the CDR3, the DNA is TGTGCCAGCAGGGAAGAAGGGACGTTGAACTACGAGCAGTACTTC. Translated, it gives CASREEGTLNYEQYF.

This clonotype was found many times. The rearrangement links TRBV15 to TRBJ1-4; tentatively, D is TRBD1 (6 bases). The germline V gene encodes CDR1 LNHNV and CDR2 YYDKDF (reference sequence). V lost 5 bases and J lost 4, with 20 bases in between. The CDR3 is made up of 17 amino acids. The CDR3 nucleotides read TGTGCCACCAGCCGGAGACAGGTGGGAAAGGGTAATGAAAAACTGTTTTTT. Translating gives CATSRRQVGKGNEKLFF.

This chain links TRBV5-1 with TRBJ2-5; 15 bases are a match to TRBD2. This CDR3 region has 19 residues. Trimming removed 0 bases from V and 6 bases from J; junction bases left unmatched: 12. The germline V gene encodes CDR1 SGHRS and CDR2 YFSETQ. CDR3 amino acids: CASSLGPGTSGGPSKTQYF. The DNA for the CDR3 is TGCGCCAGCAGCTTGGGTCCTGGGACTAGCGGGGGGCCCAGCAAGACCCAGTACTTC.

The V gene is TRBV19, the J gene TRBJ1-5; D is ambiguous. Germline loops: CDR1 LNHDA, CDR2 SQIVND (reference sequence). The ends were cut back, 6 bases at V and 0 bases at J, with 12 bases in the middle. CDR3 length: 15 amino acids. The CDR3 is CASSPQRNSNQPQHF. The CDR3 nucleotides are TGTGCCAGTAGCCCTCAGCGAAATAGCAATCAGCCCCAGCATTTT.

This clonotype has a count of ten or more. The chain employs TRBV6-1 and TRBJ1-1; D perhaps matches TRBD1 (5 bases). The CDR3 contains 15 residues. Germline lookup yields CDR1 MNHNS and CDR2 SASEGT. V lost 5 bases to trimming and J lost 5 bases, with 18 bases between them. The CDR3 bases are TGTGCCAGCAGTACGGAACAGGCGCCGGGGACTGAAGCTTTCTTT. This translates into CASSTEQAPGTEAFF.

This clonotype was counted only a few times. This sequence joins TRBV5-1 and TRBJ2-7, with 10 bases matching TRBD2. Germline assignment: CDR1 SGHRS and CDR2 YFSETQ. The CDR3 has 13 residues. V lost 5 bases, J lost 7 bases, and 6 bases stayed unmatched. Here the CDR3 reads CASRLAGEGEQYF. The CDR3 DNA sequence: TGCGCCAGCAGGCTAGCGGGAGAGGGTGAGCAGTACTTC. The entire variable domain, with the rest obtained from reference TRBV5-1 and TRBJ2-7, is as follows: KAGVTQTPRYLIKTRGQQVTLSCSPISGHRSVSWYQQTPGQGLQFLFEYFSETQRNKGNFPGRFSGRQFSNSRSEMNVSTLELGDSALYLCASRLAGEGEQYFGPGTRLTVT.

This clonotype has at least ten counts. V usage is TRBV7-2 and J usage is TRBJ2-7, with a tentative D call TRBD1 (5 bases). The CDR3 contains 14 residues. Germline values: CDR1 SGHTA, CDR2 FQGNSA. Trimming stripped 0 bases from V and 3 bases from J, with 9 bases between. CDR3 DNA sequence: TGTGCCAGCAGCTTAGCGGCCAGGGACTACGAGCAGTACTTC. This codes for CASSLAARDYEQYF.

V gene TRBV19 combines with J gene TRBJ2-7; tentatively, D is TRBD1 or TRBD2 (5 bases each). Germline values: CDR1 LNHDA, CDR2 SQIVND (reference sequence). With 7 bases removed from V and 2 bases from J, the gap between germline ends came to 24 bases. This CDR3 is built from 17 residues. The CDR3 DNA reads TGTGCCAGTATGCCGGGACGGAACGGACACCAAACCTACGAGCAGTACTTC. This sequence encodes CASMPGRNGHQTYEQYF.

In its sample, this clonotype was seen many times. The V and J genes are TRBV6-1 and TRBJ2-5, with 7 bases matching TRBD1. J gave up 4 bases and V 6 bases, and 8 bases lay outside the gene matches. Germline V gene data show CDR1 as MNHNS and CDR2 as SASEGT. The CDR3 sequence is 14 residues long. CDR3 in amino acids: CASRPTGARETQYF. In nucleotides, the CDR3 is TGTGCCAGCAGGCCCACAGGGGCCCGAGAGACCCAGTACTTC.

V is TRBV24-1 and J is TRBJ2-7, with TRBD1 matching over 9 bases. V was pared by 3 bases and J by 5 bases, with 10 bases of the junction left unmatched. There are 16 residues in the CDR3. Per germline, CDR1 KGHDR and CDR2 SFDVKD. The CDR3 DNA reads as TGTGCCACCAGTGATCGCGGCGGGACAGGGACCCACGAGCAGTACTTC. Its protein product is CATSDRGGTGTHEQYF.

This clonotype was seen a few times. CDR3 loop: CASSRENRGTDTQYF. The CDR3 nucleotides are TGTGCCAGCAGCCGAGAGAACAGGGGGACAGATACGCAGTATTTT. The genes are TRBV11-2 and TRBJ2-3; TRBD1 matches at 8 bases. The CDR3 runs to 15 residues. The trim removed 5 bases at V and 3 bases at J, leaving 7 bases unmatched. Germline CDR1 is SGHAT and CDR2 is FQNNGV.

In its sample, this clonotype was seen many times. The chain joins TRBV5-1 to TRBJ2-6, with unresolved D. The CDR3 totals 16 residues. The V end lost 0 bases, the J end lost 0 bases, and 7 bases lay between the germline ends. Germline values: CDR1 SGHRS, CDR2 YFSETQ. The CDR3 DNA follows: TGCGCCAGCAGCTTGGTGGGAAACTCTGGGGCCAACGTCCTGACTTTC. It is translated as CASSLVGNSGANVLTF. The whole variable domain, filled in from reference TRBV5-1 and TRBJ2-6, reads KAGVTQTPRYLIKTRGQQVTLSCSPISGHRSVSWYQQTPGQGLQFLFEYFSETQRNKGNFPGRFSGRQFSNSRSEMNVSTLELGDSALYLCASSLVGNSGANVLTFGAGSRLTVL.

V gene TRBV29-1 combines with J gene TRBJ2-3, with 8 bases lining up with TRBD1. V was clipped by 1 base and J by 0 bases; unmatched bases: 3. Germline V gene data show CDR1 as SQVTM and CDR2 as ANQGSEA. The CDR3 runs to 15 residues. The CDR3 nucleotides are TGCAGCGTTGAAGGCACAGGGGGGAGCACAGATACGCAGTATTTT. Its protein product is CSVEGTGGSTDTQYF.

This clonotype has ten or more counts. This likely comes from a read error, as the CDR3 has no conserved phenylalanine or tryptophan at its end. The limits of the CDR3 on the DNA are not certain, so only TCRdb's listed CDR3 is given. V and J are TRBV4-3 and TRBJ2-5; the DNA was not used to check the table's D call, TRBD2. With termini counted, the CDR3 has 15 amino acids. CDR1 is LGHNA, CDR2 YSLEER, per germline. CDR3 protein: CASSRLKPEGGGPVG.

The chain employs TRBV2 and TRBJ1-6; D uncertain. Between the trimmed V and J ends, which lost 2 bases and 7 bases, there was a span of 6 bases. The CDR3 length is 13 residues. Looked up from germline, CDR1 is SNHLY and CDR2 is FYNNEI. In nucleotides, the CDR3 is TGTGCCAGCAGTGAACAGTGGAATTCACCCCTCCACTTT. Translation: CASSEQWNSPLHF.

There are many counts of this clonotype. The chain is built from TRBV6-2 or TRBV6-3 and TRBJ1-2, with D unclear. Germline CDR1 and CDR2: MNHEY and SVGEGT. Trimming cost V 5 bases and J 5 bases, with 9 bases left between them. The CDR3 sequence is 12 residues long. The CDR3: CASSPGFYGYTF. The CDR3 nucleotides are TGTGCCAGCAGTCCCGGATTTTATGGCTACACCTTC.